The 8 T cell receptor beta chains given below trace back to one sample, sequenced in a study of T cell responses to AZD1222 COVID-19 vaccine. The assay was immunoSEQ multiplex PCR, and TCRdb's table has in-frame clones only and misses some. The data contain over 150,000 clones, over 75% of them singletons. The sample in question was peripheral blood, obtained on day 0 of AZD1222 vaccination. Receptors originate from an adult in good health.

This sequence joins TRBV5-4 and TRBJ2-7, with D possibly being TRBD2 (5 bases). The V gene's germline CDR1 is SGHNT and CDR2 YYREEE (reference sequence). The CDR3 spans 13 residues. The V gene lost 7 bases and the J gene lost 0 bases, with 11 bases spanning the gap. CDR3: CASEAEDSYEQYV. The CDR3 DNA sequence: TGTGCCAGCGAGGCGGAGGACTCCTACGAGCAGTACGTC.

This chain joins TRBV29-1 and TRBJ1-1; D is perhaps TRBD1 (6 bases). This CDR3 is 13 amino acids long. With 6 bases removed from V and 1 base from J, the gap between germline ends came to 12 bases. Looked up from germline, CDR1 is SQVTM and CDR2 is ANQGSEA. This CDR3 reads CSVVGQPNTEAFF. The CDR3 bases are TGCAGCGTCGTTGGACAGCCGAACACTGAAGCTTTCTTT.

CDR3 region: CASSYSIAVSYNEQFF. The CDR3 DNA reads as TGTGCCAGCAGTTACTCGATTGCGGTCTCCTACAATGAGCAGTTCTTC. The V and J genes are TRBV6-2 or TRBV6-3 and TRBJ2-1; D is unclear. V lost 0 bases and J 0 bases, leaving 9 bases between the germline ends. Germline CDR1 MNHEY, CDR2 SVGEGT. The CDR3 contains 16 residues.

This clone was picked up one time. The identical CDR3 is also encoded by other nucleotide sequences in the sample. The gene calls are TRBV20-1 and TRBJ1-1; no clear D. CDR1 and CDR2 from the germline V gene are DFQATT and SNEGSKA (reference sequence). The V and J ends lost 6 bases and 1 base respectively, with 6 bases between them. The CDR3 loop spans 11 amino acids. CDR3 sequence reads: CSAPENTEAFF. For the CDR3, the DNA is TGCAGTGCGCCAGAGAACACTGAAGCTTTCTTT.

The CDR3 bases are TGTGCCAGCAGTTCCGGACACCCCGACGGGCAGTACGTC. This codes for CASSSGHPDGQYV. The genes are TRBV12-3 or TRBV12-4 and TRBJ2-7, with D maybe TRBD1 (5 bases). The CDR3 is 13 residues long. Trimming removed 4 bases at V and 9 bases at J, with 16 bases between.

The rearrangement links TRBV6-2 or TRBV6-3 to TRBJ2-7; possibly TRBD1 for D (5 bases). With 2 bases removed from V and 3 bases from J, the gap between germline ends came to 8 bases. This CDR3 is 13 amino acids long. CDR1 and CDR2 (germline): MNHEY, SVGEGT. CDR3 region: CASSYQGIYEQYF. CDR3 DNA sequence: TGTGCCAGCAGTTACCAGGGAATCTACGAGCAGTACTTC.

The chain is built from TRBV7-8 and TRBJ1-2; the D is unclear. CDR1 is SGHVS and CDR2 is FQNEAQ in the germline V gene. The ends were cut back, 5 bases at V and 8 bases at J, with 21 bases in the middle. The CDR3 totals 15 residues. The CDR3 region has the DNA TGTGCCAGCAGCCCCCCGGGGTCGGGCCGGCGCGGCTACACCTTC. Translation: CASSPPGSGRRGYTF.

The chain employs TRBV7-2 and TRBJ2-5; 7 positions agree with TRBD1. V gave up 5 bases and J gave up 7 bases; unmatched junction bases: 10. CDR3 size: 14 residues. From germline, CDR1 is SGHTA and CDR2 FQGNSA. The CDR3 sequence is CASSRDRVVGTQYF. The CDR3 DNA follows: TGTGCCAGCAGCCGTGACAGGGTAGTTGGGACCCAGTACTTC.